This is a list of T cell receptor beta chains from one sample in a study of blood T cell repertoires in COVID-19. Only in-frame clones appear in the TCRdb table, and some are missing; sequencing was by immunoSEQ multiplex PCR. The profile covers around 220,000 clones, with under 90% appearing a single time and 4% to 4.5% taken by the ten largest. Sequences were obtained from peripheral blood. The receptors stem from a middle-aged man with acute or convalescent COVID-19. Each CDR3 is given with its conserved first and last residue. D genes are given only for firm matches. Clone sizes are given selectively: once, few, many, or a class where the clone is expanded.

abundance,d_gene,v_gene,j_gene,CDR3nt,CDR3aa
.,.,TRBV4-1,TRBJ2-7,TGCGCCAGCAGCCCTCCTTCCTACGAGCAGTACTTC,CASSPPSYEQYF
.,TRBD1,TRBV7-9,TRBJ1-2,TGTGCCAGCGGGGACAGGGGTTTGATCGACTATGGCTACACCTTC,CASGDRGLIDYGYTF
.,TRBD1,TRBV5-1,TRBJ1-3,TGCGCCAGCAGCATGGACAGGGCCGCCTCTGGAAACACCATATATTTT,CASSMDRAASGNTIYF
once,.,TRBV29-1,TRBJ1-1,TGCAGCGCGGCGGAAATTCGAGGGACTGAAGCTTTCTTT,CSAAEIRGTEAFF
.,.,TRBV5-1,TRBJ1-2,TGCGCCAGCAGCTTGTCGTCAGCTAACTATGGCTACACCTTC,CASSLSSANYGYTF
.,.,TRBV12-3/TRBV12-4,TRBJ2-5,TGTGCCATCCATCAGGGAGAGACCCAGTACTTC,CAIHQGETQYF
.,TRBD1,TRBV27,TRBJ1-4,TGTGCCAGCAGTTTACGAGGCAGGGGGCCGGTTGCGAATGAAAAACTGTTTTTT,CASSLRGRGPVANEKLFF
.,.,TRBV3-1/TRBV3-2,TRBJ1-6,TGTGCCAGCAGCCCCCGGGGGGGCTATAATTCACCCCTCCACTTT,CASSPRGGYNSPLHF
.,TRBD1,TRBV5-8,TRBJ1-5,TGTGCCAGCAGCCAACACCTTGGGACAGTGAATCAGCCCCAGCATTTT,CASSQHLGTVNQPQHF
.,.,TRBV7-9,TRBJ2-1,TGTGCCAGCAGTCGAGGCGTCTCCTACAATGAGCAGTTCTTC,CASSRGVSYNEQFF
.,.,TRBV6-2/TRBV6-3,TRBJ1-2,TGTGCCAGCAGTTACTCTGGCAGTTCAGGCTACACCTTC,CASSYSGSSGYTF
.,.,TRBV7-9,TRBJ1-4,TGTGCCAGCAGCTTAGCATCGTCAACTAATGAAAAACTGTTTTTT,CASSLASSTNEKLFF
.,TRBD1,TRBV24-1,TRBJ2-2,TGTGCCACCAGTGACGGACAGGAGAACACCGGGGAGCTGTTTTTT,CATSDGQENTGELFF
.,.,TRBV7-9,TRBJ1-5,TGTGCCAGCAGCTTACCCGATCAGCCCCAGCATTTT,CASSLPDQPQHF